These 25 T cell receptor beta chains originate from one sample sequenced in a study of regulatory T cells in long-lasting Graves disease. HTBI primers from iRepertoire and Arm-PCR of CDR3 regions yielded the TCR beta libraries. TCRdb analysed the multiplex PCR reads with MiXCR anew, one entry per CDR3 protein. The table lists roughly 420,000 distinct CDR3 sequences, roughly a sixth of them singletons. Time point in this sample: newly diagnosed GD, antithyroid drugs for less than 3 months. The TCR library was made from RNA that had been extracted from PBMCs in TRIzol. The sample here was peripheral blood mononuclear cells (PBMCs), taken at new diagnosis, from a patient treated with antithyroid drugs. These receptors came from a female donor with Graves disease.

This clonotype was seen ten or more times. The chain has TRBV3-1 and TRBJ1-1; D gene ambiguous. V gave up 7 bases and J gave up 4 bases, with 16 bases separating them. Looked up from germline, CDR1 is LGHDT and CDR2 is YNNKEL (reference sequence). The CDR3 extends over 14 amino acids. CDR3 sequence (DNA): TGTGCCAGCACCCCCAGCGGGTTGGCCACTGAAGCTTTCTTT. Protein: CASTPSGLATEAFF.

This clonotype was counted ten times or more. The chain recombines TRBV7-2 with TRBJ2-5, with TRBD2 identical over 9 bases. With 2 bases clipped from V and 7 bases from J, the junction kept 14 bases outside the gene matches. CDR1 is SGHTA and CDR2 is FQGNSA in the germline V gene. This CDR3 region has 17 residues. The chain's CDR3 is CASSLRVGLAFYGTQYF. The DNA for the CDR3 is TGTGCCAGCAGCTTAAGGGTGGGACTAGCCTTTTATGGGACCCAGTACTTC.

This clonotype was found many times. The chain recombines TRBV7-9 with TRBJ1-2; D is unclear. The germline V gene encodes CDR1 SEHNR and CDR2 FQNEAQ (reference sequence). V was shortened by 3 bases and J by 4 bases, with 15 bases between the two germline ends. The CDR3 covers 15 residues. The CDR3 is CASSFDLSLFYGYTF. CDR3 nucleotide sequence: TGTGCCAGCAGCTTTGACCTTTCCTTATTCTATGGCTACACCTTC. Full variable domain (outside the CDR3, taken from reference TRBV7-9 and TRBJ1-2): DTGVSQNPRHKITKRGQNVTFRCDPISEHNRLYWYRQTLGQGPEFLTYFQNEAQLEKSRLLSDRFSAERPKGSFSTLEIQRTEQGDSAMYLCASSFDLSLFYGYTFGSGTRLTVV.

This clonotype appeared many times. This sequence joins TRBV20-1 and TRBJ2-1, with 14 bases aligning to TRBD2. V was clipped by 6 bases and J by 0 bases; unmatched bases: 10. Germline V gene sequence: CDR1 DFQATT, CDR2 SNEGSKA (reference sequence). The CDR3 is 18 residues long. The CDR3 DNA sequence: TGCAGTGCACCCGGGACTAGCGGGAGTGGGAGCTCCTACAATGAGCAGTTCTTC. Translated: CSAPGTSGSGSSYNEQFF.

This clonotype was observed many times. The germline gene is not matched at one end of the junction; a read error may be the cause. The chain links TRBV6-9 to TRBJ1-1; D is undetermined. CDR1 and CDR2 (germline): MNHGY, SVAAGI. This CDR3 has 13 residues. The CDR3 loop reads CASSKTLDSEAFF. The CDR3 bases are TGCGCCAGCAGTAAAACCCTGGATTCTGAAGCTTTCTTT.

V gene TRBV19 combines with J gene TRBJ2-2; 8 bases agree with TRBD1. In germline, CDR1 is LNHDA, CDR2 SQIVND (reference sequence). V shed 7 bases and J 1 base; nucleotides not matched to a gene: 11. This CDR3 region has 17 residues. CDR3 sequence: CASTTLVRGRNTGELFF. CDR3 in DNA: TGTGCCAGTACCACATTAGTCAGGGGGCGGAACACCGGGGAGCTGTTTTTT. The variable domain in full, completed from reference TRBV19 and TRBJ2-2, reads DGGITQSPKYLFRKEGQNVTLSCEQNLNHDAMYWYRQDPGQGLRLIYYSQIVNDFQKGDIAEGYSVSREKKESFPLTVTSAQKNPTAFYLCASTTLVRGRNTGELFFGEGSRLTVL.

This clonotype was seen ten or more times. This chain joins TRBV2 and TRBJ1-1; TRBD1 is a possible D gene (5 bases). V gave up 7 bases and J gave up 4 bases, with 16 bases separating them. The CDR3 runs 14 residues. Germline assignment: CDR1 SNHLY and CDR2 FYNNEI. The CDR3, as DNA: TGTGCCAGCATCATTGGGGCCCATGTCACTGAAGCTTTCTTT. Its translation is CASIIGAHVTEAFF. Filled out from reference TRBV2 and TRBJ1-1, the complete variable domain reads EPEVTQTPSHQVTQMGQEVILRCVPISNHLYFYWYRQILGQKVEFLVSFYNNEISEKSEIFDDQFSVERPDGSNFTLKIRSTKLEDSAMYFCASIIGAHVTEAFFGQGTRLTVV.

Only a few counts were recorded for this clonotype. The rearrangement joins TRBV6-5 to TRBJ2-7; D call uncertain. The germline V gene has CDR1 MNHEY and CDR2 SVGAGI. The germline V and J ends were trimmed by 0 bases and 7 bases, with 4 bases remaining between them. This CDR3 region has 11 residues. The CDR3 DNA sequence: TGTGCCAGCAGTTACTCCTTGGAGCAGTACTTC. Protein: CASSYSLEQYF.

This clonotype was counted many times. This sequence joins TRBV2 and TRBJ1-5, with unresolved D. CDR1 is SNHLY, CDR2 FYNNEI, per germline. The CDR3 sequence is 15 residues long. Between the trimmed V and J ends, which lost 4 bases and 0 bases, there was a span of 10 bases. This CDR3 is CASSGRRNSNQPQHF. In DNA form, the CDR3 reads TGTGCCAGCAGTGGTCGGCGGAATAGCAATCAGCCCCAGCATTTT.

This clonotype was seen a few times. The chain carries TRBV19 and TRBJ1-3; D is ambiguous. The CDR3 sequence is 14 residues long. In germline, CDR1 is LNHDA, CDR2 SQIVND (reference sequence). The V and J ends lost 7 bases and 0 bases respectively, with 10 bases between them. The chain's CDR3 is CASTGRISGNTIYF. The CDR3 DNA reads TGTGCCAGTACCGGACGGATCTCTGGAAACACCATATATTTT.

This clonotype has a count of ten or more. The chain couples TRBV12-3 or TRBV12-4 to TRBJ1-1; maybe TRBD1 (6 bases). The CDR3 length is 14 residues. V lost 4 bases and J 1 base, leaving 10 bases between the germline ends. As DNA, the CDR3 is TGTGCCAGCAGTTCAGGGGAGAGGAACACTGAAGCTTTCTTT. Its translation: CASSSGERNTEAFF.

V and J are TRBV28 and TRBJ1-2, with 8 nucleotides matching TRBD1. This CDR3 is 15 amino acids long. The germline gives CDR1 MDHEN, CDR2 SYDVKM. The J segment lost 4 bases and the V segment lost 4 bases, leaving 8 bases of the junction unmatched. CDR3 residues: CASSSTGQGGYGYTF. The CDR3 region has the DNA TGTGCCAGCAGTTCCACTGGACAGGGCGGCTATGGCTACACCTTC.

J is TRBJ2-2 and V is TRBV25-1; D is possibly TRBD1 (6 bases). There are 16 residues in the CDR3. Germline V gene sequence: CDR1 MGHDK, CDR2 SYGVNS. Trimming took 5 bases from V and 0 from J, leaving 13 bases between them. CDR3 in DNA: TGTGCCAGCAGTCCCCTAAGGGGGTCGAACACCGGGGAGCTGTTTTTT. Translation gives CASSPLRGSNTGELFF.

This clonotype has a handful of counts. V is TRBV27 and J is TRBJ1-6; TRBD1 might be the D (5 bases). Trimming removed 4 bases from V and 7 bases from J, with 11 bases in between. This CDR3 comprises 14 residues. In germline, CDR1 is MNHEY, CDR2 SMNVEV (reference sequence). CDR3 in amino acids: CASSWAGLNSPLHF. The CDR3 DNA reads TGTGCCAGCAGTTGGGCAGGGTTGAATTCACCCCTCCACTTT.

This clonotype was detected many times. V usage is TRBV5-1 and J usage is TRBJ1-1; perhaps TRBD1 as D (6 bases). Trimming cost V 2 bases and J 4 bases, with 12 bases left between them. This CDR3 comprises 14 residues. Germline-derived CDR1 and CDR2 are SGHRS and YFSETQ. The CDR3, as DNA: TGCGCCAGCAGCTTTCGGGAAGGGGGCACTGAAGCTTTCTTT. Translated, it gives CASSFREGGTEAFF.

In its sample, this clonotype was seen once. This sequence joins TRBV20-1 and TRBJ2-2; 7 nucleotides align to TRBD2. The germline V gene encodes CDR1 DFQATT and CDR2 SNEGSKA (reference sequence). V lost 0 bases and J lost 5; bases outside the gene matches: 9. The CDR3 spans 16 residues. The CDR3 DNA is TGCAGTGCTAGAGATCTGGGTAGCGGGCGGACCGGGGAGCTGTTTTTT. Protein sequence: CSARDLGSGRTGELFF.

This clonotype was seen many times. V and J are TRBV7-2 and TRBJ2-3, with 8 bases that match TRBD2. The CDR3 sequence is 16 residues long. J gave up 4 bases and V 0 bases, and 6 bases lay outside the gene matches. In germline, CDR1 is SGHTA, CDR2 FQGNSA. The CDR3 loop reads CASSLASGSMSDTQYF. CDR3 nucleotides: TGTGCCAGCAGCTTAGCGAGCGGGAGTATGTCAGATACGCAGTATTTT.

This clonotype has ten or more counts. The chain carries TRBV7-3 and TRBJ2-1; 11 bases align to TRBD2. After removal of 3 bases from V and 4 bases from J, the junction contained 5 bases not matched to a gene. The CDR3 is 16 residues long. CDR1 and CDR2 (germline): SGHTA, FQGTGA. The CDR3: CASSFSGGVLYNEQFF. As DNA, the CDR3 is TGTGCCAGCAGCTTTAGCGGGGGGGTCCTTTACAATGAGCAGTTCTTC.

This clonotype was seen at least ten times. V is TRBV7-2 and J is TRBJ2-3; D uncertain. The CDR3 is made up of 14 amino acids. The germline V and J ends were trimmed by 1 base and 0 bases, with 5 bases remaining between them. The V gene's germline CDR1 is SGHTA and CDR2 FQGNSA. This chain's CDR3 is CASSLGVSTDTQYF. The CDR3 DNA is TGTGCCAGCAGCTTAGGCGTTAGCACAGATACGCAGTATTTT. Full variable domain (rest looked up from reference TRBV7-2 and TRBJ2-3): GAGVSQSPSNKVTEKGKDVELRCDPISGHTALYWYRQSLGQGLEFLIYFQGNSAPDKSGLPSDRFSAERTGGSVSTLTIQRTQQEDSAVYLCASSLGVSTDTQYFGPGTRLTVL.

The chain carries TRBV4-3 and TRBJ1-2; weak D call: TRBD1 (6 bases). V was trimmed by 0 bases and J by 4 bases, leaving 12 bases between them. CDR1 and CDR2 (germline): LGHNA, YSLEER. This CDR3 contains 15 residues. The CDR3, as DNA: TGCGCCAGCAGCCAAGACCCAGGGGTTAGCTATGGCTACACCTTC. Translation: CASSQDPGVSYGYTF.

This clonotype was counted at least ten times. The chain has TRBV16 and TRBJ1-1; 8 nucleotides agree with TRBD1. The V segment lost 4 bases and the J segment 5 bases; nucleotides outside the gene matches: 6. Germline lookup yields CDR1 KGHSY and CDR2 FQNENV. This CDR3 region has 14 residues. CDR3 coding DNA: TGTGCCAGCAGCCGCGACAGGGGAGCGACTGAAGCTTTCTTT. It is translated as CASSRDRGATEAFF.

This sequence joins TRBV20-1 and TRBJ1-1; 11 bases map to TRBD1. Germline V gene sequence: CDR1 DFQATT, CDR2 SNEGSKA (reference sequence). The ends lost 4 bases at V and 4 bases at J; junction bases unmatched: 8. The CDR3 is made up of 15 amino acids. The CDR3 region has the DNA TGCAGTGCTACCGCCTCCGGGACAGGGGGCACTGAAGCTTTCTTT. It codes for CSATASGTGGTEAFF.

This clonotype appeared many times. The chain combines TRBV7-2 with TRBJ2-7; 9 bases map to TRBD1. This CDR3 contains 16 residues. Per the germline V gene, CDR1 is SGHTA and CDR2 is FQGNSA. V lost 0 bases to trimming and J lost 2 bases; unmatched junction nucleotides: 5. The CDR3 loop reads CASSLAAGQGAYEQYF. In DNA, the CDR3 is TGTGCCAGCAGCTTAGCGGCGGGACAGGGAGCCTACGAGCAGTACTTC.

This clonotype was recorded many times. J is TRBJ1-5 and V is TRBV19; D ambiguous. Germline V gene data show CDR1 as LNHDA and CDR2 as SQIVND (reference sequence). CDR3 length: 14 amino acids. The V end was cut by 3 bases, the J end by 4 bases, with 10 bases between. This CDR3 is CASSILAVNQPQHF. CDR3 in DNA: TGTGCCAGTAGTATCCTTGCAGTAAATCAGCCCCAGCATTTT.

In its sample, this clonotype was seen many times. The gene calls are TRBV25-1 and TRBJ2-1; 11 nucleotides match TRBD2. CDR1 and CDR2 (germline): MGHDK, SYGVNS. This CDR3 comprises 15 residues. J gave up 7 bases and V 6 bases, and 8 bases lay outside the gene matches. In DNA form, the CDR3 reads TGTGCCAGCAGCCGGTGGGGACTAGCGGTTAATGAGCAGTTCTTC. Translating it yields CASSRWGLAVNEQFF.